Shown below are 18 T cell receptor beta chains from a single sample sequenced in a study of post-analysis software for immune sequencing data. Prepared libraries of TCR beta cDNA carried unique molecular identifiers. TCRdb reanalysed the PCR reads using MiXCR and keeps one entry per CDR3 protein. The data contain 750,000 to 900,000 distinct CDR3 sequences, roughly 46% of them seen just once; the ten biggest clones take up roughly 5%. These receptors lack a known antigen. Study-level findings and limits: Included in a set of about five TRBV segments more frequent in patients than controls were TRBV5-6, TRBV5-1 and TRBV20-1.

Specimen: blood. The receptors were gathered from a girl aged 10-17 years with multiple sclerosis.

The CDR3 protein is CASSSFSGGVLRNEQFF. DNA of the CDR3: TGTGCCAGCAGTTCTTTCAGCGGGGGGGTTTTACGCAATGAGCAGTTCTTC. This sequence joins TRBV27 and TRBJ2-1, with 10 bases that match TRBD2. CDR3 length: 17 residues. Germline V gene lookup returns CDR1 MNHEY and CDR2 SMNVEV (reference sequence). V lost 4 bases, J lost 6 bases, and 12 bases stayed unmatched.

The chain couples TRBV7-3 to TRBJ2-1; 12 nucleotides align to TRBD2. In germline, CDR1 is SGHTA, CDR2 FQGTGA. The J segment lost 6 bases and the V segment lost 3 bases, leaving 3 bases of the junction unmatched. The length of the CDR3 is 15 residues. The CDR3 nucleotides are TGTGCCAGCAGCTTCCTAGCGGGAGGGCTCAATGAGCAGTTCTTC. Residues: CASSFLAGGLNEQFF.

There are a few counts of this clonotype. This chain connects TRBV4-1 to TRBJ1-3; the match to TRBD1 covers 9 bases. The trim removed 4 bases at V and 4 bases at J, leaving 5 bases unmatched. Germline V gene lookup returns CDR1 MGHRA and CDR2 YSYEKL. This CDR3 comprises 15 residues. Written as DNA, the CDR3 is TGCGCCAGCAGCCTACAGGGGGCGCACGGAAACACCATATATTTT. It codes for CASSLQGAHGNTIYF.

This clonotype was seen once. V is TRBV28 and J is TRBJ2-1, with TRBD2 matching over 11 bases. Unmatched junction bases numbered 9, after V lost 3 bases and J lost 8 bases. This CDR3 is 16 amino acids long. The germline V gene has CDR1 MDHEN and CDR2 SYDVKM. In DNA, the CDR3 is TGTGCCAGCAGTTTGTGGGGACTAGCGGCACGGGATGAGCAGTTCTTC. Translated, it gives CASSLWGLAARDEQFF.

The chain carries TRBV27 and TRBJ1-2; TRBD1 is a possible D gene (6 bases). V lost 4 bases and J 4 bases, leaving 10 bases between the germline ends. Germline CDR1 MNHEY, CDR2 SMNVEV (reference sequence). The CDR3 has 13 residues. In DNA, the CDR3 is TGTGCCAGCAGTTCCGGGGGCGTCTATGGCTACACCTTC. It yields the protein CASSSGGVYGYTF.

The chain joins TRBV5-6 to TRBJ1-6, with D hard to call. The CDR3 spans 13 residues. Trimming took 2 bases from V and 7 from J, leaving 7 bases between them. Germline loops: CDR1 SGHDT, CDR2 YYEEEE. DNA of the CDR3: TGTGCCAGCAGCTTTGCAGCGAATTCACCCCTCCACTTT. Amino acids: CASSFAANSPLHF.

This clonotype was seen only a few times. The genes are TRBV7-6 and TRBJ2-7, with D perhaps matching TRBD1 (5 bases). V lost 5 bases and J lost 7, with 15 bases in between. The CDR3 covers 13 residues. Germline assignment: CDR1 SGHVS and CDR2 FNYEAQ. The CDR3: CASSPPGALEQYF. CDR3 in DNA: TGTGCCAGCAGCCCCCCTGGGGCCCTGGAGCAGTACTTC. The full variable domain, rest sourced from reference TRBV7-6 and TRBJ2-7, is GAGVSQSPRYKVTKRGQDVALRCDPISGHVSLYWYRQALGQGPEFLTYFNYEAQQDKSGLPNDRFSAERPEGSISTLTIQRTEQRDSAMYRCASSPPGALEQYFGPGTRLTVT.

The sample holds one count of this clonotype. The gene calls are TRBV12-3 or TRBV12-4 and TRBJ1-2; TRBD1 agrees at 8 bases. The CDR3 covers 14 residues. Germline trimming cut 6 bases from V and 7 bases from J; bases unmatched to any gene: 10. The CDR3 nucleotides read TGTGCCAGCAGCACGAACCAGGGGGCGCTTGGCTACACCTTC. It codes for CASSTNQGALGYTF.

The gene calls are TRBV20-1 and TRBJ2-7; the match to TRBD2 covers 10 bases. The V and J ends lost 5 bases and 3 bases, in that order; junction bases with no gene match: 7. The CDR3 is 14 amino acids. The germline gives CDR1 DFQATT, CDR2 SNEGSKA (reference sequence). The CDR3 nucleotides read TGCAGTGCTGGAGGGACTAGCGCAGACTACGAGCAGTACTTC. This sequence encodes CSAGGTSADYEQYF.

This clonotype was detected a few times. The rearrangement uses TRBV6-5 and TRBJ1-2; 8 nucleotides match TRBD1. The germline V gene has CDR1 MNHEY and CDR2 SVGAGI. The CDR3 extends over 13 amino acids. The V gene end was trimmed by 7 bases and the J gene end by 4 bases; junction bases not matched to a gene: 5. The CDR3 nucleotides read TGTGCCAGCAAAGGACAGGGTGGCTATGGCTACACCTTC. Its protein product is CASKGQGGYGYTF.

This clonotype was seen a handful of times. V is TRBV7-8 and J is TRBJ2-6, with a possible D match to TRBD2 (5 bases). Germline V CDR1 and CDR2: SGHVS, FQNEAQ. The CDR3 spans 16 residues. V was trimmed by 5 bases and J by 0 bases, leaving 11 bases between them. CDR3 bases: TGTGCCAGCAGCGTCACTAGGACCTCTGGGGCCAACGTCCTGACTTTC. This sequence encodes CASSVTRTSGANVLTF. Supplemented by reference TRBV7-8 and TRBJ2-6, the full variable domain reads GAGVSQSPRYKVAKRGQDVALRCDPISGHVSLFWYQQALGQGPEFLTYFQNEAQLDKSGLPSDRFFAERPEGSVSTLKIQRTQQEDSAVYLCASSVTRTSGANVLTFGAGSRLTVL.

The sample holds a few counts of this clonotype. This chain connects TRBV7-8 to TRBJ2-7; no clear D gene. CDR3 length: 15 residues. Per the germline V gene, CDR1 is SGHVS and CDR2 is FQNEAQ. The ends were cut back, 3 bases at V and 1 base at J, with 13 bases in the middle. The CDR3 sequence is CASSLGSGRSYEQYF. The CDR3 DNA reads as TGTGCCAGCAGCTTGGGGTCGGGTAGGTCCTACGAGCAGTACTTC.

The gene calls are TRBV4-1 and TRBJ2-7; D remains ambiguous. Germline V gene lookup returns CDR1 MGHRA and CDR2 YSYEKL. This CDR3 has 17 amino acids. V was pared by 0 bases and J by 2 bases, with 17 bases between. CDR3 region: CASSQDVGTPTPYEQYF. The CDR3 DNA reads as TGCGCCAGCAGCCAAGATGTCGGCACGCCGACTCCCTACGAGCAGTACTTC.

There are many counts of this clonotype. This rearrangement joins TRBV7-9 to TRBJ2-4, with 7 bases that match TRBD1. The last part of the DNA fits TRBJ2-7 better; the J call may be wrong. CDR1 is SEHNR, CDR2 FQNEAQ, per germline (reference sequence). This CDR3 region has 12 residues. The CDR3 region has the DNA TGTGCCAGCAGCTCGACAGGGAACGAGCAGTACTTC. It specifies CASSSTGNEQYF.

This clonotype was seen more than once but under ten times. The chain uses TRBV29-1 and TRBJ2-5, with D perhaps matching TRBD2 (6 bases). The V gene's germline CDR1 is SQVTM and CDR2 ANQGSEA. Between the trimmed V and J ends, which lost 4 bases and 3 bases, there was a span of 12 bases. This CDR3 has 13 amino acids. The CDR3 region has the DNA TGCAGCGTTGGCCTCGGGACTGAAGAGACCCAGTACTTC. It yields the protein CSVGLGTEETQYF. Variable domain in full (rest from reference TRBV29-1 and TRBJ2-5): SAVISQKPSRDICQRGTSLTIQCQVDSQVTMMFWYRQQPGQSLTLIATANQGSEATYESGFVIDKFPISRPNLTFSTLTVSNMSPEDSSIYLCSVGLGTEETQYFGPGTRLLVL.

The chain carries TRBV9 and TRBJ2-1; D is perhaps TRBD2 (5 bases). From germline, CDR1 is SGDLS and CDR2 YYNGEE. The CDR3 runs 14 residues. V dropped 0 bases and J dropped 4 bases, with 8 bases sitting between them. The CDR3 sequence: CASSVDGIYNEQFF. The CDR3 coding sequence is TGTGCCAGCAGCGTAGACGGGATATACAATGAGCAGTTCTTC.

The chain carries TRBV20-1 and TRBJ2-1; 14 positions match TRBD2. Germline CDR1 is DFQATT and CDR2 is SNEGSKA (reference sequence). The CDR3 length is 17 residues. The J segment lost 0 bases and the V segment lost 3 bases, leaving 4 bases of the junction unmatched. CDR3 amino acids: CSASGTSGGPSYNEQFF. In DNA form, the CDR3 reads TGCAGTGCTAGTGGGACTAGCGGGGGTCCCTCCTACAATGAGCAGTTCTTC.

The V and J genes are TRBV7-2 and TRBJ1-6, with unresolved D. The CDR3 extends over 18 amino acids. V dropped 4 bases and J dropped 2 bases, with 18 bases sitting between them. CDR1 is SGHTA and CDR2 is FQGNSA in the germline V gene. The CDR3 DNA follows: TGTGCCAGCAGCTCTTTACGTACGGAGTTCCCCTATAATTCACCCCTCCACTTT. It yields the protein CASSSLRTEFPYNSPLHF.